A selection of T cell receptor beta chains follows, all from one sample in a study of glioma-infiltrating T cells after dendritic cell vaccination. Produced via immunoSEQ multiplex PCR; TCRdb's table is partial and in-frame only. The table has fewer than 110,000 clones, roughly 81% seen once; the top ten hold around 12%. The sequencing used blood, collected before dendritic cell vaccination. These receptor sequences come from a human donor with glioblastoma. CDR3s include the opening cysteine and the closing phenylalanine or tryptophan. Each record gives: D gene, V gene, clone size, J gene, CDR3 protein, CDR3 DNA. D genes are given only for firm matches. Expanded clones are given a class, and other clones once, few, many or no size at all.

D: .
V: TRBV19
size: .
J: TRBJ2-7
CDR3: CASSSGRASSYEQYF
DNA: TGTGCCAGTAGTAGCGGGCGTGCAAGCTCCTACGAGCAGTACTTC

D: .
V: TRBV6-6
size: .
J: TRBJ2-4
CDR3: CASSYRDKHDIQYF
DNA: TGTGCCAGCAGTTACCGGGACAAGCATGACATTCAGTACTTC

D: TRBD1
V: TRBV7-2
size: .
J: TRBJ2-7
CDR3: CASSPGTGGGNEQYF
DNA: TGTGCCAGCAGCCCGGGGACAGGGGGCGGGAACGAGCAGTACTTC

D: TRBD1
V: TRBV5-4
size: .
J: TRBJ2-2
CDR3: CASSWGTGGTGELFF
DNA: TGTGCCAGCAGCTGGGGGACAGGAGGTACCGGGGAGCTGTTTTTT

D: TRBD1
V: TRBV18
size: .
J: TRBJ2-7
CDR3: CASSPGQGRNEQYF
DNA: TGTGCCAGCTCACCGGGACAGGGTAGAAACGAGCAGTACTTC

D: .
V: TRBV6-1
size: once
J: TRBJ1-1
CDR3: CASSELNTEAFF
DNA: TGTGCCAGCAGTGAGCTAAATACTGAAGCTTTCTTT

D: TRBD1
V: TRBV6-5
size: .
J: TRBJ2-7
CDR3: CASTRQGLSSYEQYF
DNA: TGTGCCAGCACCCGACAGGGTCTGAGCTCCTACGAGCAGTACTTC

D: .
V: TRBV5-6
size: .
J: TRBJ2-4
CDR3: CASSLQGRGNIQYF
DNA: TGTGCCAGCAGCTTGCAGGGCCGGGGGAACATTCAGTACTTC

D: .
V: TRBV11-2
size: few
J: TRBJ1-1
CDR3: CASSLEYGSTEAFF
DNA: TGTGCCAGCAGCTTAGAGTATGGCAGCACTGAAGCTTTCTTT

D: TRBD1
V: TRBV5-1
size: .
J: TRBJ2-2
CDR3: CASSLAGQGRNTGELFF
DNA: TGCGCCAGCAGCTTGGCGGGACAGGGGAGGAACACCGGGGAGCTGTTTTTT

D: TRBD2
V: TRBV7-8
size: .
J: TRBJ2-1
CDR3: CASSLRLAGPYNEQFF
DNA: TGTGCCAGCAGCTTGAGGCTAGCGGGACCCTACAATGAGCAGTTCTTC

D: TRBD1
V: TRBV7-6
size: .
J: TRBJ1-1
CDR3: CASSRDGQVGTEAFF
DNA: TGTGCCAGCAGCCGAGATGGACAGGTTGGCACTGAAGCTTTCTTT

D: TRBD1
V: TRBV19
size: once
J: TRBJ1-2
CDR3: CASSPLGQGAHGYTF
DNA: TGTGCCAGTAGCCCTCTCGGACAGGGGGCGCATGGCTACACCTTC

D: .
V: TRBV18
size: .
J: TRBJ1-2
CDR3: CASSPPGSESNYGYTF
DNA: TGTGCCAGCTCACCACCCGGTTCTGAATCTAACTATGGCTACACCTTC

D: .
V: TRBV4-1
size: .
J: TRBJ1-5
CDR3: CASSLTAGEPQHF
DNA: TGCGCCAGCAGTCTAACCGCCGGAGAACCCCAGCATTTT

D: TRBD1
V: TRBV6-5
size: .
J: TRBJ2-7
CDR3: CASSDRTGSYEQYF
DNA: TGTGCCAGCAGTGATAGGACAGGGTCCTACGAGCAGTACTTC

D: .
V: TRBV25-1
size: once
J: TRBJ1-2
CDR3: CASSEWGVNYGYTF
DNA: TGTGCCAGCAGTGAATGGGGGGTAAACTATGGCTACACCTTC

D: .
V: TRBV5-1
size: .
J: TRBJ1-5
CDR3: CASSQGNSNQPQHF
DNA: TGCGCCAGCAGCCAGGGGAATAGCAATCAGCCCCAGCATTTT

D: .
V: TRBV9
size: few
J: TRBJ2-7
CDR3: CASSTPTSSEQYF
DNA: TGTGCCAGCAGCACTCCTACGAGCTCGGAGCAGTACTTC

D: .
V: TRBV30
size: .
J: TRBJ2-5
CDR3: CAWSPPYQETQYF
DNA: TGTGCCTGGAGTCCCCCGTACCAAGAGACCCAGTACTTC

D: TRBD2
V: TRBV6-1
size: .
J: TRBJ2-3
CDR3: CASSEGSTSGGVTDTQYF
DNA: TGTGCCAGCAGTGAAGGCTCAACTAGCGGGGGGGTCACAGATACGCAGTATTTT

D: .
V: TRBV5-4
size: .
J: TRBJ2-5
CDR3: CASSIRGPAQETQYF
DNA: TGTGCCAGCAGCATAAGGGGCCCTGCCCAAGAGACCCAGTACTTC